The entry below gives a single T cell receptor (beta chain) sequence along with its context. The specificity of this receptor is unknown. One base away there is no much larger clone; base qualities are not given. This sample stems from a study of shared clonotypes between healthy human individuals (dated by TCRdb to the early 2020s). Concerning the study at large: The cohort included three men and a couple of women between 18 and 49 years of age. For each donor, CD4 naive and CD4 memory were each given three plates, CD8 naive was given two plates, and CD8 memory was given one plate. To estimate repertoire size and how much clonotypes are shared between individuals, the study performed deep sequencing of blood TCR repertoires from five healthy adults. Libraries were prepared and TCR repertoires were sequenced by different laboratories using diverse techniques, in order to increase sequencing depth and limit assay-specific biases. Between about 0.8 and 9.5 billion PBMCs per donor were obtained by leukapheresis.

Using the deep immunoSEQ assay, multiplex PCR amplified TCR CDR3 regions from genomic DNA. Extracted genomic DNA from each cell subset was distributed evenly across all wells of several immunoSEQ 96-well plates, and each plate was treated as a replicate. For sorted subsets, around 200 ng genomic DNA, equal to 25,000 to 35,000 T cell genomes, was loaded into each replicate PCR. Purified libraries were quantified with a Qubit 3.0 fluorometer, sized on a Bioanalyzer 2100, and re-quantified with the KAPA Library Quantification kit. A separate single-read 150-cycle Illumina NextSeq 550 flow cell was used to sequence each immunoSEQ 96-well plate. On the study's bioinformatics: Because the immunoSEQ output included only junctional sequences and no quality scores, the filtering could not be the same as the filtering used for full-length reads. To assign V/J genes and CDR3, sequences were annotated using PyIR, a Python wrapper for IgBLAST v1.9, with IMGT germline references. Reads with weak V/J assignments (E-value above 1e-6), missing CDR3, stop codons, out-of-frame junctions, or ambiguous translated residues were removed. V3J clonotypes were defined as sequences sharing the same inferred V gene, J gene, and CDR3 amino acid sequence. To compute the percentage overlap between repertoires, the number of shared unique clonotypes was divided by the size of the smaller repertoire. Three approaches were used to assess repertoire richness: RTK rarefaction, the Chao1 estimator, and Recon v2.1 estimates of unobserved clonotypes. Generation probabilities for all TCRbeta clonotypes obtained by the gDNA method from a handful of donors were computed using OLGA. As stored in TCRdb, this immuneACCESS dataset retains in-frame rearrangements with V and J assigned. A fraction of the clones does not appear; measured against another copy, unresolved V genes explain less than half of the discrepancy, and the remainder lacks a known reason. D and trimming were read from the DNA, whereas the V and J calls and clone size are those reported in that table. The sample has approximately 1.4 million clones on record, nearly 99% of them singletons. The ten most abundant clones make up around 0.45% of the sample.

Results the study describes overall, beyond this receptor: Pairwise subsampling indicated that sequencing depth was expected to affect the degree of clonotype sharing among donors. Sampling was restricted to blood, and TCR repertoires in tissue are likely to differ from TCR repertoires in blood. Because the study included only a small number of donors, the genetic and exposure-history diversity represented was limited. Compared with non-shared clonotypes, the clonotypes found in all four sorted-subset donors had higher generation probabilities. Naive subsets generally had larger estimated clonotype richness than memory subsets. Rarefaction of sorted-subset datasets indicated incomplete sequencing despite the large sequencing depth. About 4.5% of naive CD4, 3.5% of naive CD8, about 2.4% of memory CD4, and around 0.4% of memory CD8 clonotypes were shared across several donors.

The donors were healthy, HIV-negative adults who had no recently reported acute infections or vaccinations. Every donor was a Caucasian adult residing in Nashville, Tennessee, USA. Magnetic negative selection was used to enrich CD4+ T cells, after which naive cells were positively selected on CD45RA and the negative fraction became the memory subset. Blood was collected by leukapheresis, and PBMCs were isolated by Ficoll-Histopaque density gradient centrifugation and then cryopreserved in liquid nitrogen vapor phase. Analytical flow cytometry was used to check the purity and quantity of each magnetically sorted T cell population. Genomic DNA was isolated from each sorted fraction and quantified by UV absorbance on a Nanodrop 2000c. CDR1 and CDR2, looked up from the germline V gene (reference sequence), are LNHDA and SQIVND. V is reduced by 6 bases and J by 4 bases, leaving a spacing of 19 bases between them. Spanning cysteine to phenylalanine, the CDR3 consists of 16 amino acids. The sequence is cut down to CDR3 DNA, 48 bases in frame from base 1.

The chain joins TRBV19 to TRBJ1-5; the D gene is possibly TRBD1, with 5 bases matching. Input material: naive CD4+ T cells sorted from blood. The label giving this sample's cell subset or site can be read as: CD45RA+ positively selected. This TCR derives from a man aged 25 to 45 in good health. The CDR3 region has the sequence CASSSLGQGRNQPQHF. The sequenced DNA is TGTGCCAGTAGCTCCTTGGGCCAGGGAAGAAATCAGCCCCAGCATTTT.